The 2 T cell receptor beta chains below all came from one sample that was sequenced in a study of blood T cells in healthy people across ages (dated by TCRdb to between 2014 and 2017). The protocol used for the library was 5' RACE. The sequencer listed for this sample is Illumina HiSeq 2500. A second PCR of about 7 to 12 cycles was run with a J-beta primer mix and a sample-barcoded 5' primer. Using fastp at Q25 and MiXCR, TCRdb reprocessed the public reads and kept productive beta chains. Identical CDR3 proteins give one entry, which carries the most common genes and DNA. The sample table holds 1.5 million to 1.8 million distinct CDR3 sequences, of which about 45% were seen once. Of the sample, about 4% is held by the ten largest clones. The sequenced sample was blood. These receptors originate from a woman under 30 in good health.

The rearrangement uses TRBV20-1 and TRBJ1-2; possibly TRBD1 for D (5 bases). Looked up from germline, CDR1 is DFQATT and CDR2 is SNEGSKA (reference sequence). The CDR3 consists of 13 residues. The V end lost 5 bases, the J end lost 6 bases, and 16 bases lay between the germline ends. CDR3 residues: CSAWTRDGHGYTF. CDR3 nucleotide sequence: TGCAGTGCTTGGACCCGGGACGGACATGGCTACACCTTC.

The chain joins TRBV20-1 to TRBJ2-5; TRBD2 aligns across 9 bases. The germline gives CDR1 DFQATT, CDR2 SNEGSKA (reference sequence). V shed 3 bases, J shed 2 bases, and the junction held 4 bases outside the gene matches. The CDR3 is made up of 14 amino acids. CDR3 bases: TGCAGTGCTAGCATAGCGGGGGAGCAAGAGACCCAGTACTTC. Translating gives CSASIAGEQETQYF.